This T cell receptor beta chain was recovered during a study of tumor-infiltrating lymphocytes in primary liver carcinoma. TCR beta cDNA was made from 450 to 600 ng total RNA with a constant-region primer. The TCR beta library was amplified through three nested multiplex PCR rounds in a modified ARM-PCR procedure. For around 9 cycles apiece, the opening two PCR rounds ran with TRBV1-TRBV30 forward primers and a C-beta reverse primer. MiXCR was run by TCRdb on the multiplex PCR reads, yielding one entry per CDR3 protein. The table records fewer than 350,000 distinct CDR3 sequences, 55% to 65% of them present only once. Regarding this clonotype: The CDR3 does not end in the conserved phenylalanine or tryptophan, so this is likely a read error.

RNA isolated from unsorted whole blood supplied the blood RNA, with germline DNA also extracted. Donors were untreated and chronically infected with HBV. Germline trimming cut 3 bases from V and 3 bases from J; bases unmatched to any gene: 9. CDR3 length: 17 amino acids. Looked up from germline, CDR1 is SGHDN and CDR2 is FVKESK. Sequencing used peripheral blood. The receptor comes from a man aged 35 to 55 with primary liver carcinoma and hepatitis B virus infection. J is TRBJ2-1 and V is TRBV14; 9 bases map to TRBD2. The CDR3: CASSQTSGTSFYNEQFL. The CDR3 DNA follows: TGTGCCAGCAGCCAGACCTCCGGGACTAGCTTCTACAATGAGCAGTTCCTC.